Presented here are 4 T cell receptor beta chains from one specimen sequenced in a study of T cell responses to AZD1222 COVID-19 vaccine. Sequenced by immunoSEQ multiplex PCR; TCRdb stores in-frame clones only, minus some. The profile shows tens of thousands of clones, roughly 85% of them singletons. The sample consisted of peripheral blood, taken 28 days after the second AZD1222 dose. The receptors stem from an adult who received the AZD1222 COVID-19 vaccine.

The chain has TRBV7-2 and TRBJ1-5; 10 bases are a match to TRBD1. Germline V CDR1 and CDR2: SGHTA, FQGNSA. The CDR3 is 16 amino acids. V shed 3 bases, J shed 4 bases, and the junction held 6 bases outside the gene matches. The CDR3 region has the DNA TGTGCCAGCAGCTTGAGACAGGGGGCAGGGAATCAGCCCCAGCATTTT. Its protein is CASSLRQGAGNQPQHF.

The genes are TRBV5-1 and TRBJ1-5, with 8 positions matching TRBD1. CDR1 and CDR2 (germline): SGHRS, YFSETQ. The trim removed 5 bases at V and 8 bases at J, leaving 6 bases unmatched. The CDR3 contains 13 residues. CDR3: CASSRTGIEPQHF. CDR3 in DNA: TGCGCCAGCAGTCGGACAGGGATTGAGCCCCAGCATTTT.

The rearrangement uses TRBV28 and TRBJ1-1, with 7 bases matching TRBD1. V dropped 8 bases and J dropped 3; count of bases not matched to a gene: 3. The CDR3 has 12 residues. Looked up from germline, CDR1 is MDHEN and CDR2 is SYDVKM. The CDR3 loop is CASERGHTEAFF. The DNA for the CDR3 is TGTGCCAGCGAAAGGGGGCACACTGAAGCTTTCTTT. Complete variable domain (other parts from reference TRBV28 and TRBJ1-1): DVKVTQSSRYLVKRTGEKVFLECVQDMDHENMFWYRQDPGLGLRLIYFSYDVKMKEKGDIPEGYSVSREKKERFSLILESASTNQTSMYLCASERGHTEAFFGQGTRLTVV.

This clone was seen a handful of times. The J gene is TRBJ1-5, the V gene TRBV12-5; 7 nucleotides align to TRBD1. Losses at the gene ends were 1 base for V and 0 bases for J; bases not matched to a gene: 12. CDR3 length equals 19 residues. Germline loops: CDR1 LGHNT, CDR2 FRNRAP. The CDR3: CASGLALRTGSYSNQPQHF. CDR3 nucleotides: TGTGCTAGTGGTTTGGCCCTCCGGACAGGCTCTTATAGCAATCAGCCCCAGCATTTT.